The rows below give T cell receptor beta chains drawn from one sample of a study of radiation and T cells in renal cell carcinoma. Repertoires were generated with immunoSEQ multiplex PCR, while TCRdb's copy carries only in-frame clones and drops some. The sample has around 160,000 clones, approximately 90% seen once. The input for sequencing was blood, taken from a patient whose treatment included radiotherapy and nephrectomy. The source is a woman in her 70s with renal cell carcinoma. CDR3s include the opening cysteine and the closing phenylalanine or tryptophan. A D gene is named only where the DNA matches it firmly. The size of a clone is reported for some rows only, either as once, few or many, or as a class for expanded clones.

D gene: .; J gene: TRBJ2-3; V gene: TRBV11-2; clone size: once; CDR3 DNA: TGTGCCAGCAGCTTAGGGACTAACACAGATACGCAGTATTTT; CDR3 protein: CASSLGTNTDTQYF
D gene: .; J gene: TRBJ1-1; V gene: TRBV14; clone size: .; CDR3 DNA: TGTGCCAGCAGCCTGGGGGATAGGAGGACTGAAGCTTTCTTT; CDR3 protein: CASSLGDRRTEAFF
D gene: .; J gene: TRBJ1-6; V gene: TRBV11-2; clone size: few; CDR3 DNA: TGTGCCAGCAGCTTAGATTTGGCAAATTCACCCCTCCACTTT; CDR3 protein: CASSLDLANSPLHF
D gene: .; J gene: TRBJ1-2; V gene: TRBV6-1; clone size: .; CDR3 DNA: TGTGCCAGTGACAGATTCGTTAACTATGGCTACACCTTC; CDR3 protein: CASDRFVNYGYTF
D gene: .; J gene: TRBJ2-7; V gene: TRBV27; clone size: .; CDR3 DNA: TGTGCCAGCAGTTTATTTCCTGGACTTTACTCCTACGAGCAGTACTTC; CDR3 protein: CASSLFPGLYSYEQYF
D gene: .; J gene: TRBJ2-7; V gene: TRBV7-8; clone size: .; CDR3 DNA: TGTGCCAGCAGCTTCCGCCTGAGCCTTTACTACGAGCAGTACTTC; CDR3 protein: CASSFRLSLYYEQYF
D gene: TRBD1; J gene: TRBJ1-5; V gene: TRBV28; clone size: .; CDR3 DNA: TGTGCCAGCAGTGCCGGGGACAGGGAGTCAATAGGAGGTCAGCCCCAGCATTTT; CDR3 protein: CASSAGDRESIGGQPQHF
D gene: .; J gene: TRBJ1-5; V gene: TRBV6-4; clone size: .; CDR3 DNA: TGTGCCAGCAGTCAGGGAAATAGCAATCAGCCCCAGCATTTT; CDR3 protein: CASSQGNSNQPQHF
D gene: TRBD1; J gene: TRBJ2-7; V gene: TRBV7-8; clone size: .; CDR3 DNA: TGTGCCAGCAGCTTAGCTTGGGACAGGGGTTCCCACGAGCAGTACTTC; CDR3 protein: CASSLAWDRGSHEQYF
D gene: .; J gene: TRBJ1-2; V gene: TRBV6-5; clone size: .; CDR3 DNA: TGTGCCAGCAGAACCCTCAGGGCAACCAACTATGGCTACACCTTC; CDR3 protein: CASRTLRATNYGYTF
D gene: .; J gene: TRBJ2-7; V gene: TRBV5-1; clone size: .; CDR3 DNA: TGCGCCAGCAGCCCCCAGGGGTCCATGTACGAGCAGTACTTC; CDR3 protein: CASSPQGSMYEQYF
D gene: TRBD2; J gene: TRBJ2-5; V gene: TRBV27; clone size: .; CDR3 DNA: TGTGCCAGCAGTCTCCTCGGAGGAGGGAGGGATCAAGAGACCCAGTACTTC; CDR3 protein: CASSLLGGGRDQETQYF
D gene: .; J gene: TRBJ1-1; V gene: TRBV6-5; clone size: .; CDR3 DNA: TGTGCCAGCAGTTCCAGGCAGGGGCGAGTGAACACTGAAGCTTTCTTT; CDR3 protein: CASSSRQGRVNTEAFF
D gene: .; J gene: TRBJ1-6; V gene: TRBV7-2; clone size: .; CDR3 DNA: TGTGCCAGCAGCCCCTTGGGGGTGGATTCACCCCTCCACTTT; CDR3 protein: CASSPLGVDSPLHF
D gene: .; J gene: TRBJ2-5; V gene: TRBV11-2; clone size: .; CDR3 DNA: TGTGCCAGCAGCCGGGGACCGGCCGCAGAAGGGACCCAGTACTTC; CDR3 protein: CASSRGPAAEGTQYF
D gene: TRBD1; J gene: TRBJ1-4; V gene: TRBV19; clone size: .; CDR3 DNA: TGTGCCAGTAGTATGCACCGGGACAGGGACGAAAAACTGTTTTTT; CDR3 protein: CASSMHRDRDEKLFF
D gene: TRBD2; J gene: TRBJ2-5; V gene: TRBV28; clone size: .; CDR3 DNA: TGTGCCAGCGGGGTAGCGGGGGCCCCAGAGACCCAGTACTTC; CDR3 protein: CASGVAGAPETQYF
D gene: TRBD1; J gene: TRBJ1-5; V gene: TRBV6-5; clone size: .; CDR3 DNA: TGTGCCAGCAGTTCTGACAGGGGGGATAATCAGCCCCAGCATTTT; CDR3 protein: CASSSDRGDNQPQHF
D gene: TRBD2; J gene: TRBJ2-3; V gene: TRBV14; clone size: .; CDR3 DNA: TGTGCCAGCAGCCAGAGGACTAGCGGGGCAGATACGCAGTATTTT; CDR3 protein: CASSQRTSGADTQYF
D gene: .; J gene: TRBJ2-7; V gene: TRBV28; clone size: .; CDR3 DNA: TGTGCCAGCAGTCCTCTTTCGAAGGGGAGCTCCTACGAGCAGTACTTC; CDR3 protein: CASSPLSKGSSYEQYF